One sample yielded the 20 T cell receptor beta chains listed below, sequenced in a study of blood T cell repertoires in COVID-19. Generated by immunoSEQ multiplex PCR, the TCRdb table keeps only in-frame clones and is missing some. Of 55,000 to 90,000 clones listed, about 91% are singletons. The source material was peripheral blood. Every receptor here comes from a human donor with active COVID-19. The donor label of this sample is uncertain.

The chain employs TRBV28 and TRBJ1-1, with D uncertain. Germline lookup yields CDR1 MDHEN and CDR2 SYDVKM. Deletions cut 7 bases from V and 2 bases from J, with 5 bases between. The CDR3 totals 11 residues. CDR3 bases: TGTGCCAGCACTACCAACACTGAAGCTTTCTTT. Residues: CASTTNTEAFF.

The V gene is TRBV30, the J gene TRBJ1-1; D unresolved. Germline V gene lookup returns CDR1 GTSNPN and CDR2 SVGIG (reference sequence). The CDR3 loop spans 13 amino acids. Trimming removed 1 base from V and 4 bases from J, with 10 bases in between. The CDR3 is CAWSGTRGTEAFF. Written as DNA, the CDR3 is TGTGCCTGGAGTGGGACGCGGGGCACTGAAGCTTTCTTT.

This clone was seen once. This chain uses TRBV13 with TRBJ2-7; D not certain. The V end was cut by 1 base, the J end by 9 bases, with 16 bases between. Germline V CDR1 and CDR2: PRHDT, FYEKMQ (reference sequence). The CDR3 totals 14 residues. The CDR3 nucleotides are TGTGCCAGCAGCTTAGCGGTCCAAACCTTTTCGCAGTACTTC. Protein product: CASSLAVQTFSQYF.

The J gene is TRBJ2-7, the V gene TRBV6-2 or TRBV6-3, with TRBD1 as a possible D gene (6 bases). The CDR3 consists of 16 residues. The V gene lost 5 bases and the J gene lost 0 bases, with 17 bases spanning the gap. Germline V CDR1 and CDR2: MNHEY, SVGEGT. CDR3 residues: CASSKTRDISSYEQYF. The CDR3 bases are TGTGCCAGCAGTAAAACCCGGGACATAAGCTCCTACGAGCAGTACTTC.

The CDR3 DNA sequence: TGTGCCACCCGGGGACTAGCGGGAGTGGCGACAGATACGCAGTATTTT. This codes for CATRGLAGVATDTQYF. This chain links TRBV19 with TRBJ2-3; 14 bases map to TRBD2. The trim removed 10 bases at V and 3 bases at J, leaving 9 bases unmatched. Germline V CDR1 and CDR2: LNHDA, SQIVND (reference sequence). This CDR3 comprises 16 residues.

J is TRBJ1-2 and V is TRBV28; TRBD1 aligns across 7 bases. The CDR3 consists of 16 residues. CDR1 and CDR2 from the germline V gene are MDHEN and SYDVKM. Losses at the gene ends were 5 bases for V and 4 bases for J; bases not matched to a gene: 13. The CDR3 DNA reads TGTGCCAGCAGTCCCCCGGGAGGGGGCCAGGGCTATGGCTACACCTTC. Protein sequence: CASSPPGGGQGYGYTF.

The chain recombines TRBV24-1 with TRBJ2-1; D perhaps matches TRBD2 (5 bases). Germline loops: CDR1 KGHDR, CDR2 SFDVKD. Trimming pared 6 bases from V and 4 bases from J, leaving 12 bases between. CDR3 length: 14 residues. The chain's CDR3 is CATSQGSLYNEQFF. CDR3 nucleotide sequence: TGTGCCACCAGTCAAGGGAGTTTATACAATGAGCAGTTCTTC.

The chain uses TRBV29-1 and TRBJ2-1, with TRBD1 matching over 8 bases. V lost 2 bases, J lost 3 bases, and 3 bases stayed unmatched. CDR1 SQVTM and CDR2 ANQGSEA come from the germline V gene. There are 14 residues in the CDR3. CDR3 DNA: TGCAGCGTTGAATCCGGACAGGGCTACAATGAGCAGTTCTTC. This encodes CSVESGQGYNEQFF.

The chain joins TRBV11-3 to TRBJ1-1; D possibly corresponds to TRBD1 (5 bases). CDR3 length: 16 residues. CDR1 is SGHNT, CDR2 YENEEA, per germline. V lost 3 bases, J lost 2 bases, and 16 bases lay in between. For the CDR3, the DNA is TGTGCCAGCAGCTTCAGCTCAGGGTTAGGAAACACTGAAGCTTTCTTT. Translating it yields CASSFSSGLGNTEAFF.

The genes are TRBV28 and TRBJ2-1, with 7 bases lining up with TRBD2. V shed 8 bases, J shed 7 bases, and the junction held 5 bases outside the gene matches. The CDR3 totals 12 residues. Germline V gene lookup returns CDR1 MDHEN and CDR2 SYDVKM. The CDR3 DNA follows: TGTGCCAGCGAAGGCGGGAGTAATGAGCAGTTCTTC. This sequence encodes CASEGGSNEQFF.

The chain couples TRBV28 to TRBJ1-1; maybe TRBD1 (5 bases). The CDR3 extends over 12 amino acids. The germline V and J ends were trimmed by 2 bases and 7 bases, with 8 bases remaining between them. Germline lookup yields CDR1 MDHEN and CDR2 SYDVKM. The CDR3 region has the DNA TGTGCCAGCAGTTTAGCGGGGCTTGAAGCTTTCTTT. This translates into CASSLAGLEAFF.

The V and J genes are TRBV7-8 and TRBJ2-5; 7 nucleotides line up with TRBD1. From germline, CDR1 is SGHVS and CDR2 FQNEAQ. The trim removed 4 bases at V and 9 bases at J, leaving 14 bases unmatched. The CDR3 is made up of 15 amino acids. CDR3 residues: CASSSGQLFKLSQYF. Here the CDR3 DNA reads TGTGCCAGCAGCTCGGGACAGCTTTTCAAGCTGTCCCAGTACTTC. Filled out from reference TRBV7-8 and TRBJ2-5, the complete variable domain reads GAGVSQSPRYKVAKRGQDVALRCDPISGHVSLFWYQQALGQGPEFLTYFQNEAQLDKSGLPSDRFFAERPEGSVSTLKIQRTQQEDSAVYLCASSSGQLFKLSQYFGPGTRLLVL.

The rearrangement links TRBV7-2 to TRBJ2-6; possibly TRBD2 for D (5 bases). The CDR3 has 15 amino acids. Per germline, CDR1 SGHTA and CDR2 FQGNSA. Trimming cost V 7 bases and J 0 bases, with 10 bases left between them. The DNA for the CDR3 is TGTGCCAGCAACCTAGCCAACTCTGGGGCCAACGTCCTGACTTTC. This gives the protein CASNLANSGANVLTF.

V gene TRBV5-4 combines with J gene TRBJ1-1, with 9 nucleotides matching TRBD1. Trimming at V came to 3 bases and at J to 5 bases, leaving 5 bases not matched to a gene. CDR3 length equals 14 residues. Germline V gives CDR1 SGHNT, CDR2 YYREEE (reference sequence). Written as DNA, the CDR3 is TGTGCCAGCAGCTCCCGGGACAGGGTAACTGAAGCTTTCTTT. Protein: CASSSRDRVTEAFF.

The chain has TRBV3-1 (or the pseudogene TRBV3-2) and TRBJ2-1, with D perhaps matching TRBD2 (5 bases). Germline V gives CDR1 LGHDT, CDR2 YNNKEL (reference sequence). CDR3 length: 14 residues. Trimming stripped 1 base from V and 5 bases from J, with 9 bases between. The CDR3 DNA is TGTGCCAGCAGCCAAGTACGAGCGGACAATGAGCAGTTCTTC. Its translation: CASSQVRADNEQFF.

The gene calls are TRBV23-1 and TRBJ1-6, with a weak D call TRBD1 (6 bases). TRBV23-1 is classed as an ORF, of uncertain function. The V gene lost 5 bases and the J gene lost 11 bases, with 19 bases spanning the gap. This CDR3 spans 15 amino acids. CDR3: CASSDPGGGQAPLHF. The CDR3 DNA reads as TGCGCCAGCAGTGACCCCGGGGGGGGGCAGGCACCCCTCCACTTT.

The chain's CDR3 is CASSPQTGSGTEAFF. CDR3 DNA: TGTGCCAGCAGCCCCCAGACAGGGAGCGGCACTGAAGCTTTCTTT. V usage is TRBV9 and J usage is TRBJ1-1; 7 nucleotides agree with TRBD1. CDR3 size: 15 residues. Germline assignment: CDR1 SGDLS and CDR2 YYNGEE. V lost 4 bases to trimming and J lost 4 bases; unmatched junction nucleotides: 10.

The chain carries TRBV9 and TRBJ2-5; TRBD2 agrees at 8 bases. Per germline, CDR1 SGDLS and CDR2 YYNGEE. The ends lost 0 bases at V and 5 bases at J; junction bases unmatched: 6. The CDR3 has 15 amino acids. The CDR3 spells CASSVAAGDMETQYF. As DNA, the CDR3 is TGTGCCAGCAGCGTAGCAGCGGGAGACATGGAGACCCAGTACTTC.

This clone was observed a single time. V and J are TRBV2 and TRBJ2-3; 10 bases match TRBD2. V gave up 4 bases and J gave up 6 bases; unmatched junction bases: 10. The CDR3 is 16 residues long. Germline V gives CDR1 SNHLY, CDR2 FYNNEI. The CDR3 here is CASSVQRAGGSDTQYF. CDR3 in DNA: TGTGCCAGCAGTGTACAGAGAGCGGGAGGGTCGGATACGCAGTATTTT. The full variable domain, rest sourced from reference TRBV2 and TRBJ2-3, is EPEVTQTPSHQVTQMGQEVILRCVPISNHLYFYWYRQILGQKVEFLVSFYNNEISEKSEIFDDQFSVERPDGSNFTLKIRSTKLEDSAMYFCASSVQRAGGSDTQYFGPGTRLTVL.

V and J are TRBV11-3 and TRBJ1-2; D is ambiguous. Germline CDR1 is SGHNT and CDR2 is YENEEA. This CDR3 comprises 13 residues. V lost 3 bases, J lost 4 bases, and 9 bases lay in between. CDR3 in amino acids: CASSLVNGYGYTF. CDR3 DNA sequence: TGTGCCAGCAGCTTGGTGAACGGCTATGGCTACACCTTC.